The present T cell receptor beta chain was sequenced within a study of blood T cell repertoires in COVID-19. Study in general: Some COVID-19 samples were acute and others convalescent; all came from the United States, Italy and Spain. Nucleic acid was either cDNA or gDNA, and it came from T cells, B-cell-depleted T cells, or PBMCs.

CDR1 SEHNR and CDR2 FQNEAQ come from the germline V gene (reference sequence). V trimming: 1 base; J trimming: 3 bases; junction bases outside the gene matches: 2. The CDR3 is 15 amino acids. In the authors' workflow: Quantification of nucleated cells was approximated via reference gene primer amplification. The data were produced by immunoSEQ multiplex PCR, yet TCRdb's version contains in-frame clones alone and is incomplete. From that table come the V and J calls and clone size; the DNA was used to work out D and trimming. The sample has some 150,000 clones; approximately 80% are singletons. The chain employs TRBV7-9 and TRBJ1-5; 8 bases map to TRBD1. The clonotype originates from an older woman with active or convalescent COVID-19. The specimen was peripheral blood. The CDR3: CASSLGRGPNQPQHF. The CDR3 nucleotides read TGTGCCAGCAGCTTAGGCAGGGGGCCCAATCAGCCCCAGCATTTT.